This T cell receptor (beta chain) was sequenced in a study of blood T cell repertoires in COVID-19. As for the study in general: Samples of COVID-19 (acute and convalescent) were obtained from the United States, Italy and Spain.

The V end lost 2 bases, the J end lost 0 bases, and 8 bases lay between the germline ends. Germline assignment: CDR1 MDHEN and CDR2 SYDVKM. The CDR3 totals 15 residues. Per the authors' pipeline: Reference gene primers were amplified, and this amplification served to estimate nucleated cell counts. Sequencing was performed with immunoSEQ multiplex PCR; in TCRdb, only in-frame clones are kept and a portion is missing. That table furnishes V, J and clone size, whereas the DNA furnished D and trimming. The sample holds 130,000 to 150,000 clones, roughly 82% seen once. This receptor was obtained from a man in his 60s with active or convalescent COVID-19. The rearrangement uses TRBV28 and TRBJ1-3, with D possibly TRBD1 on 5 matching bases. Sequences were obtained from peripheral blood. The CDR3 DNA sequence: TGTGCCAGCAGTTTAACAAGGGGCTCTGGAAACACCATATATTTT. Its protein product is CASSLTRGSGNTIYF.